The source of this T cell receptor (beta chain) is a study of blood T cell repertoires in COVID-19. At the level of the study: Nucleic acid was either cDNA or gDNA, and it came from T cells, B-cell-depleted T cells, or PBMCs.

The V end was cut by 4 bases, the J end by 5 bases, with 13 bases between. The CDR3 covers 14 residues. Germline CDR1 and CDR2: MDHEN and SYDVKM. Source study methods: Amplification of reference gene primers provided the estimated nucleated cell counts. Clones were sequenced by immunoSEQ multiplex PCR, and TCRdb holds only the in-frame ones, with some missing. D and trimming come from the DNA, and the V and J calls and clone size come from that table. The table records some 300,000 clones, approximately 88% of them present only once. The TCR originated in a woman under 40 who had recovered from COVID-19. The sample consisted of peripheral blood. This sequence joins TRBV28 and TRBJ2-3, with TRBD1 as a possible D gene (6 bases). CDR3: CASSYPQGKDTQYF. The CDR3 DNA reads as TGTGCCAGCAGTTATCCCCAGGGGAAAGATACGCAGTATTTT. The variable domain in full, with the rest retrieved from reference TRBV28 and TRBJ2-3, is DVKVTQSSRYLVKRTGEKVFLECVQDMDHENMFWYRQDPGLGLRLIYFSYDVKMKEKGDIPEGYSVSREKKERFSLILESASTNQTSMYLCASSYPQGKDTQYFGPGTRLTVL.